This T cell receptor (beta chain) came from a study of PD-1 blockade in classical Hodgkin lymphoma. Time point of the sample: newly diagnosed, previously untreated cHL patient sample. Isolated CD8+ T cells were derived from thawed PBMCs through magnetic negative selection. Acting as the comparison were PBMCs from newly diagnosed, untreated classical Hodgkin lymphoma. TCRdb keeps only in-frame clones here, not all; method: immunoSEQ multiplex PCR. The sample lists 3,000 to 3,500 clones, 80% occurring once. This TCR derives from a human donor with classical Hodgkin lymphoma. Specimen: CD8+ T cells from blood.

CDR3 nucleotides: TGTGCCAGCAGCCCACCACAGCTCCTGAGCTCTGGGGCCAACGTCCTGACTTTC. This encodes CASSPPQLLSSGANVLTF. The V call is TRBV7-9, the J call TRBJ2-6; D gene ambiguous. CDR3 length: 18 amino acids. CDR1 is SEHNR and CDR2 is FQNEAQ in the germline V gene (reference sequence). V lost 5 bases and J 0 bases, leaving 17 bases between the germline ends.